A selection of T cell receptor beta chains follows, all from one sample in a study of cytomegalovirus exposure and HLA in healthy donors. Profiled with immunoSEQ multiplex PCR; TCRdb holds only in-frame clones, not every one. The repertoire holds about 140,000 clones, with more than 75% as singletons. Material for sequencing was PBMCs. These TCRs come from a young man in good health and CMV-seropositive. CDR3s include the opening cysteine and the closing phenylalanine or tryptophan. The D gene is left open where the match is weak. Clone size is given for some rows only: seen once, a few or many times, or a class if the clone is expanded.

.	TRBV9	TRBD2	TRBJ2-3	CASSVTSGGSTDTQYF	TGTGCCAGCAGCGTTACCAGCGGGGGTTCCACAGATACGCAGTATTTT
.	TRBV5-1	.	TRBJ2-1	CASSLEAGYNEQFF	TGCGCCAGCAGCTTGGAGGCGGGCTACAATGAGCAGTTCTTC
.	TRBV6-1	.	TRBJ2-7	CASSDQGSEQYF	TGTGCCAGCAGTGACCAGGGGTCCGAGCAGTACTTC
.	TRBV5-6	.	TRBJ2-1	CASSFGGGYEQFF	TGTGCCAGCAGCTTCGGGGGTGGATATGAGCAGTTCTTC
.	TRBV29-1	.	TRBJ2-7	CSVEAVRGEQYF	TGCAGCGTTGAAGCGGTAAGGGGCGAGCAGTACTTC
.	TRBV4-2	.	TRBJ1-2	CASSQSTGTGRGYTF	TGTGCCAGCAGCCAGAGCACAGGGACGGGTCGTGGCTACACCTTC
.	TRBV30	.	TRBJ1-1	CAWSVLGDMNTEAFF	TGTGCCTGGAGTGTACTTGGGGACATGAACACTGAAGCTTTCTTT
.	TRBV19	.	TRBJ2-7	CASSMGQGDYEQYF	TGTGCCAGTAGTATGGGGCAAGGGGACTACGAGCAGTACTTC
few	TRBV28	.	TRBJ2-5	CASSRLDRQETQYF	TGTGCCAGCAGTCGACTAGACCGGCAAGAGACCCAGTACTTC
few	TRBV11-2	.	TRBJ1-2	CASSTPLRGFGGYTF	TGTGCCAGCAGCACTCCCCTGCGGGGGTTCGGAGGCTACACCTTC
.	TRBV6-6	.	TRBJ2-3	CASSYSFQGRTDTQYF	TGTGCCAGCAGTTACTCGTTCCAGGGCCGCACAGATACGCAGTATTTT
.	TRBV19	TRBD1	TRBJ1-2	CATTGGRGYTF	TGTGCCACTACAGGGGGCCGGGGCTACACCTTC
.	TRBV9	.	TRBJ1-1	CAGSRDMNTEAFF	TGTGCCGGATCCAGGGATATGAACACTGAAGCTTTCTTT
.	TRBV27	.	TRBJ1-2	CASSSRGGAYTF	TGTGCCAGCAGCTCGAGGGGGGGAGCCTACACCTTC
.	TRBV5-1	TRBD1	TRBJ2-1	CASSRSGGESYNEQFF	TGCGCCAGCAGCCGATCAGGGGGCGAGTCCTACAATGAGCAGTTCTTC
.	TRBV19	.	TRBJ1-1	CASSGGVAGEAFF	TGTGCCAGTAGTGGGGGGGTGGCTGGAGAAGCTTTCTTT
.	TRBV7-9	TRBD1	TRBJ2-7	CASSGRTGAAYEQYF	TGTGCCAGCAGTGGGAGGACAGGGGCGGCCTACGAGCAGTACTTC
.	TRBV28	.	TRBJ1-4	CASSSRGWATNEKLFF	TGTGCCAGCAGTAGCAGGGGATGGGCAACTAATGAAAAACTGTTTTTT
.	TRBV28	.	TRBJ1-3	CASSLGRSSGNTIYF	TGTGCCAGCAGTTTGGGCCGAAGCTCTGGAAACACCATATATTTT
.	TRBV5-1	.	TRBJ1-2	CASSSGDVAGYTF	TGCGCCAGCAGCTCTGGGGATGTAGCGGGCTACACCTTC
.	TRBV28	TRBD1	TRBJ2-7	CASSLFSGTGDHEQYF	TGTGCCAGCAGTTTATTCTCTGGGACAGGGGACCACGAGCAGTACTTC
few	TRBV7-8	.	TRBJ1-5	CASSFEQGWRNQPQHF	TGTGCCAGCAGCTTTGAGCAGGGTTGGCGCAATCAGCCCCAGCATTTT
.	TRBV28	.	TRBJ1-1	CASSPPSLNTEAFF	TGTGCCAGCAGTCCTCCAAGCCTGAACACTGAAGCTTTCTTT
few	TRBV25-1	.	TRBJ2-1	CASSGTMGGQFF	TGTGCCAGCAGTGGAACCATGGGGGGGCAGTTCTTC
few	TRBV6-1	TRBD1	TRBJ1-2	CASQGARNYGYTF	TGTGCCAGTCAGGGGGCCCGTAACTATGGCTACACCTTC
.	TRBV7-9	.	TRBJ1-2	CASSLADSNYGYTF	TGTGCCAGCAGCTTAGCGGACAGTAACTATGGCTACACCTTC
.	TRBV30	.	TRBJ1-1	CAWTGPNTEAFF	TGTGCCTGGACAGGCCCGAACACTGAAGCTTTCTTT
once	TRBV27	.	TRBJ2-3	CAAGLTPQYF	TGTGCCGCGGGACTCACCCCGCAGTATTTT
.	TRBV18	.	TRBJ1-1	CASSGQVNAEAFF	TGTGCCAGCTCGGGACAAGTTAACGCTGAAGCTTTCTTT
.	TRBV5-4	.	TRBJ1-3	CASSLGHPKGNTIYF	TGTGCCAGCAGCTTGGGACACCCAAAAGGAAACACCATATATTTT
once	TRBV2	TRBD1	TRBJ2-5	CASSRTGNDQYF	TGTGCCAGCAGTCGGACAGGGAACGACCAGTACTTC
.	TRBV6-1	.	TRBJ2-3	CASKLTVSTDTQYF	TGTGCCAGCAAATTGACAGTTAGCACAGATACGCAGTATTTT
once	TRBV28	TRBD2	TRBJ2-7	CASSLLGLAGDAWEQYF	TGTGCCAGCAGTTTACTGGGGCTAGCGGGAGATGCGTGGGAGCAGTACTTC
.	TRBV27	TRBD1	TRBJ2-7	CASKPGQVAYEQYF	TGTGCCAGTAAGCCGGGACAGGTCGCCTACGAGCAGTACTTC
.	TRBV30	.	TRBJ1-6	CAWSNNLGGNSPLHF	TGTGCCTGGAGTAATAACCTCGGGGGGAATTCACCCCTCCACTTT
.	TRBV27	.	TRBJ2-7	CASSRKSTGNNKQYF	TGTGCCAGCAGTCGCAAATCGACCGGGAATAACAAGCAGTACTTC
.	TRBV6-1	.	TRBJ1-2	CASSEAEPIYGYTF	TGTGCCAGCAGTGAAGCTGAGCCGATCTATGGCTACACCTTC
.	TRBV6-1	TRBD2	TRBJ2-7	CASSEVGGRADEQYF	TGTGCCAGCAGTGAAGTGGGCGGGAGGGCCGACGAGCAGTACTTC
.	TRBV27	.	TRBJ2-6	CASSPSYSGANVLTF	TGTGCCAGTAGTCCTTCGTATTCTGGGGCCAACGTCCTGACTTTC
.	TRBV25-1	TRBD1	TRBJ2-5	CASSRDRRKETQYF	TGTGCCAGCAGTCGGGACAGGAGAAAAGAGACCCAGTACTTC
.	TRBV9	.	TRBJ2-3	CASSQLTFVLVDTQYF	TGTGCCAGCAGCCAACTCACCTTCGTACTAGTCGACACGCAGTATTTT
.	TRBV13	.	TRBJ2-7	CASSLGVDLGGRAYEQYF	TGTGCCAGCAGCTTAGGTGTGGATCTCGGGGGTCGGGCCTACGAGCAGTACTTC
.	TRBV25-1	.	TRBJ1-1	CASSEGGTTEAFF	TGTGCCAGCAGTGAAGGAGGGACCACTGAAGCTTTCTTT
.	TRBV4-2	TRBD2	TRBJ2-1	CASSQGDGLAGKNEQFF	TGTGCCAGCAGCCAAGGAGATGGACTAGCGGGTAAAAATGAGCAGTTCTTC
.	TRBV28	TRBD2	TRBJ2-1	CASSSNRLARFNEQFF	TGTGCCAGCAGTTCAAACCGACTAGCGCGATTCAATGAGCAGTTCTTC
.	TRBV27	TRBD1	TRBJ2-7	CASREGQAIFYEQYF	TGTGCCAGCAGAGAGGGACAGGCAATCTTCTACGAGCAGTACTTC
.	TRBV13	TRBD1	TRBJ2-3	CASSQRLDRDNRMTSTDTQYF	TGTGCCAGCAGCCAAAGGCTAGACAGGGACAATAGAATGACTAGCACAGATACGCAGTATTTT
.	TRBV5-6	TRBD2	TRBJ2-3	CASSWASGSTDTQYF	TGTGCCAGCAGTTGGGCTAGCGGAAGCACAGATACGCAGTATTTT
.	TRBV9	TRBD1	TRBJ1-2	CASSFGTGGEGSDGYTF	TGTGCCAGCAGCTTCGGGACAGGGGGAGAGGGATCAGATGGCTACACCTTC
.	TRBV28	TRBD2	TRBJ2-7	CASSPGLAYYEQYF	TGTGCCAGCAGTCCGGGACTAGCTTACTACGAGCAGTACTTC
.	TRBV5-8	.	TRBJ2-7	CASSHGRTYEQYF	TGTGCCAGCAGCCACGGTCGTACCTACGAGCAGTACTTC
.	TRBV7-6	TRBD2	TRBJ2-2	CASSLEGALAGPANTGELFF	TGTGCCAGCAGCTTAGAAGGGGCGCTAGCGGGACCCGCGAACACCGGGGAGCTGTTTTTT
.	TRBV19	.	TRBJ2-1	CASSHPEDEQFF	TGTGCCAGTAGTCACCCCGAGGATGAGCAGTTCTTC
.	TRBV19	.	TRBJ2-3	CASSTLTDTQYF	TGTGCCAGTAGTACCCTCACAGATACGCAGTATTTT
.	TRBV5-8	.	TRBJ2-5	CASSPPGAQYF	TGTGCCAGCAGCCCACCGGGTGCCCAGTACTTC